One and the same sample provided the 5 T cell receptor beta chains below, sequenced in a study of T cell repertoires in cytomegalovirus infection. Each CDR3 protein gets one entry after TCRdb re-called the reads with MiXCR. Here the sample spans about 920,000 distinct CDR3 sequences, 31% being singletons. No antigen has been identified for these receptors. The source was cultured CD8+ T cells from PBMCs, collected from culture after CMV antigen stimulation. These receptors were collected from a human donor in good health (CMV status not recorded). Some clones in this sample may be carry-over from other donors' samples.

The chain joins TRBV12-3 or TRBV12-4 to TRBJ2-1; D call uncertain. Trimming removed 3 bases from V and 2 bases from J, with 11 bases in between. The CDR3 has 15 residues. The CDR3 region is CASSFPDIPYNEQFF. CDR3 bases: TGTGCCAGCAGTTTCCCCGACATTCCCTACAATGAGCAGTTCTTC.

The chain links TRBV6-2 or TRBV6-3 to TRBJ2-2; D gene uncertain. CDR3 length: 15 amino acids. Germline V lookup: CDR1 MNHEY, CDR2 SVGEGT. V shed 2 bases and J shed 1 base, with 8 bases lying between them. CDR3 bases: TGTGCCAGCAGTTACCTGCGAGGGAACACCGGGGAGCTGTTTTTT. Its translation is CASSYLRGNTGELFF.

This clonotype came up many times. The rearrangement joins TRBV7-6 to TRBJ1-1; 7 bases are a match to TRBD1. The V gene's germline CDR1 is SGHVS and CDR2 FNYEAQ. With 0 bases clipped from V and 5 bases from J, the junction kept 0 bases outside the gene matches. The CDR3 runs to 13 residues. CDR3 sequence: CASSLATGTEAFF. CDR3 nucleotides: TGTGCCAGCAGCTTAGCGACAGGGACTGAAGCTTTCTTT.

This clonotype has at least ten counts. The chain is built from TRBV7-2 and TRBJ2-5; TRBD1 agrees at 8 bases. The germline V gene encodes CDR1 SGHTA and CDR2 FQGNSA. The CDR3 covers 15 residues. The V segment lost 2 bases and the J segment 4 bases; nucleotides outside the gene matches: 6. CDR3 coding DNA: TGTGCCAGCAGCTTAAGCGTTGGGACAGGAGAGACCCAGTACTTC. This codes for CASSLSVGTGETQYF. The full variable domain, completed using reference TRBV7-2 and TRBJ2-5, is GAGVSQSPSNKVTEKGKDVELRCDPISGHTALYWYRQSLGQGLEFLIYFQGNSAPDKSGLPSDRFSAERTGGSVSTLTIQRTQQEDSAVYLCASSLSVGTGETQYFGPGTRLLVL.

This clonotype was recorded once. CDR3 bases: TGTGCCAGCCACAGGGGGCTGGGCACAGATACGCAGTATTTT. Translation gives CASHRGLGTDTQYF. This chain connects TRBV19 to TRBJ2-3; 9 nucleotides align to TRBD1. The germline CDR1 and CDR2 sequences are LNHDA and SQIVND (reference sequence). V dropped 9 bases and J dropped 1; count of bases not matched to a gene: 5. The CDR3 is made up of 14 amino acids.